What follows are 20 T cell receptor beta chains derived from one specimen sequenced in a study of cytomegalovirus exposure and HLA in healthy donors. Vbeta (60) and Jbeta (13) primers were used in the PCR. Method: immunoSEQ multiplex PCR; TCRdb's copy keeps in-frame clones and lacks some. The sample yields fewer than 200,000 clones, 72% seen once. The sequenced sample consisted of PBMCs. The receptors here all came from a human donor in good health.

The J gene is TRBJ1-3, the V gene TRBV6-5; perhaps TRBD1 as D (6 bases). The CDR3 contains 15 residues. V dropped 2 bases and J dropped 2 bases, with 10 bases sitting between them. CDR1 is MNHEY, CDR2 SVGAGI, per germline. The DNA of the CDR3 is TGTGCCAGCAGTTACGGAGGGGGGGCTGGAAACACCATATATTTT. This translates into CASSYGGGAGNTIYF.

The CDR3 nucleotides are TGTGCCAGTTCACAGGGGTTGACAGATACGCAGTATTTT. It codes for CASSQGLTDTQYF. The chain joins TRBV7-9 to TRBJ2-3, with 7 nucleotides matching TRBD1. Germline V gene sequence: CDR1 SEHNR, CDR2 FQNEAQ (reference sequence). The CDR3 loop spans 13 amino acids. V was clipped by 9 bases and J by 3 bases; unmatched bases: 6.

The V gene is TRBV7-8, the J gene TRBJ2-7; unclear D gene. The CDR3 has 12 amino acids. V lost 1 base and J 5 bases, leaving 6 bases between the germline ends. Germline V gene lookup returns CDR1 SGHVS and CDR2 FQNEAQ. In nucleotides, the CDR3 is TGTGCCAGCAGCTTAGTTGGCCACGAGCAGTACTTC. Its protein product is CASSLVGHEQYF.

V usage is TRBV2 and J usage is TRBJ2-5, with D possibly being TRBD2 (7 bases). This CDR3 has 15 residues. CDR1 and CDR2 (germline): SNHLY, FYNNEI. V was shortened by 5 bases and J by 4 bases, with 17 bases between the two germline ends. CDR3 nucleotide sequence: TGTGCCAGCAGTAGGGGGGGGGATAGTCGAGAGACCCAGTACTTC. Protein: CASSRGGDSRETQYF.

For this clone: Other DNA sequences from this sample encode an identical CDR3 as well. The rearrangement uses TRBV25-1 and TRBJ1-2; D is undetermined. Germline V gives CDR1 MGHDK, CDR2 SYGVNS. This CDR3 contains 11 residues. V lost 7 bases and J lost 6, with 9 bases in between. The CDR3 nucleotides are TGTGCCAGCAAGTCCGGAGATGGCTACACCTTC. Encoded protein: CASKSGDGYTF.

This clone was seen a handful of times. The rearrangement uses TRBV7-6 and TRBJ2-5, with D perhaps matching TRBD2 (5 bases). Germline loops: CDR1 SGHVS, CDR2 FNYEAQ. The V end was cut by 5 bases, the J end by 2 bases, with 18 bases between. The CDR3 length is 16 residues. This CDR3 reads CASSAPVASTQETQYF. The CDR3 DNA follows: TGTGCCAGCAGCGCGCCTGTGGCTAGCACGCAAGAGACCCAGTACTTC.

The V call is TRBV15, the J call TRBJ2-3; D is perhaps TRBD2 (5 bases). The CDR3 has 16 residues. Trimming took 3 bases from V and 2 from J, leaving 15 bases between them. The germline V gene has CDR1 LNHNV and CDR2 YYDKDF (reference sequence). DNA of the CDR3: TGTGCCACCAGCAGTGACGGGGTTCAAAACACAGATACGCAGTATTTT. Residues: CATSSDGVQNTDTQYF. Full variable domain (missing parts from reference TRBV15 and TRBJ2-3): DAMVIQNPRYQVTQFGKPVTLSCSQTLNHNVMYWYQQKSSQAPKLLFHYYDKDFNNEADTPDNFQSRRPNTSFCFLDIRSPGLGDTAMYLCATSSDGVQNTDTQYFGPGTRLTVL.

The chain's CDR3 is CSVERTGASYEQYF. CDR3 DNA: TGCAGCGTTGAACGGACAGGGGCCTCCTACGAGCAGTACTTC. This rearrangement joins TRBV29-1 to TRBJ2-7; TRBD1 matches at 9 bases. The CDR3 has 14 amino acids. V shed 2 bases and J 0 bases; nucleotides not matched to a gene: 2. CDR1 and CDR2 (germline): SQVTM, ANQGSEA.

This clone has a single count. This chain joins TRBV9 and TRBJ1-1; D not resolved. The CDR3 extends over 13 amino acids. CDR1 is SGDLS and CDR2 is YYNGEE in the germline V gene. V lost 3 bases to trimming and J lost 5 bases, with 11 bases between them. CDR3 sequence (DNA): TGTGCCAGCAGCGAGAAGATGCGGACTGAAGCTTTCTTT. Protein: CASSEKMRTEAFF.

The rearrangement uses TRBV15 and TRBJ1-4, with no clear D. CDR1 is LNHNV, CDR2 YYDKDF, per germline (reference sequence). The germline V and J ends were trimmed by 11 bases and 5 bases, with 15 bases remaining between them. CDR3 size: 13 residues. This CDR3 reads CAPKVGRNEKLFF. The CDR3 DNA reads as TGTGCCCCGAAGGTTGGGAGGAATGAAAAACTGTTTTTT.

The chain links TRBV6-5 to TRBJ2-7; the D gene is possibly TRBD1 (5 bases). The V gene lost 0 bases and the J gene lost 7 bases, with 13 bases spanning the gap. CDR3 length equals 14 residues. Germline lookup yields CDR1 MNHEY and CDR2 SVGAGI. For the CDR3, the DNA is TGTGCCAGCAGTTACTCGGTCGGACAAGGGGAGCAGTACTTC. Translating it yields CASSYSVGQGEQYF.

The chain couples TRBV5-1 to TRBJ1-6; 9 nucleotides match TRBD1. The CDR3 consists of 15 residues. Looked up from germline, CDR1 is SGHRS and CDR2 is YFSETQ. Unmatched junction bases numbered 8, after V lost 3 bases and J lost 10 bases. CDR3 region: CASSSGTGSESPLHF. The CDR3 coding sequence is TGCGCCAGCAGCTCTGGGACAGGGAGCGAGTCACCCCTCCACTTT.

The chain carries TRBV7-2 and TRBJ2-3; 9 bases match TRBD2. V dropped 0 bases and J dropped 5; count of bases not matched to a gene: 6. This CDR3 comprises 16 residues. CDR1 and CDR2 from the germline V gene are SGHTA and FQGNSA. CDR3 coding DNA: TGTGCCAGCAGCTTAGCGCCGCGGGGGGGCGTAGATACGCAGTATTTT. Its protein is CASSLAPRGGVDTQYF.

The CDR3: CASSLAVGGLGEKLFF. The DNA for the CDR3 is TGTGCCAGCAGCTTGGCCGTGGGGGGGCTGGGGGAAAAACTGTTTTTT. The V and J genes are TRBV5-5 and TRBJ1-4, with D perhaps matching TRBD1 (6 bases). CDR3 length equals 16 residues. The germline V and J ends were trimmed by 0 bases and 8 bases, with 17 bases remaining between them. Germline CDR1 reads SGHKS; CDR2 reads YYEKEE (reference sequence). Combining the CDR3 with reference TRBV5-5 and TRBJ1-4 gives the whole variable domain DAGVTQSPTHLIKTRGQQVTLRCSPISGHKSVSWYQQVLGQGPQFIFQYYEKEERGRGNFPDRFSARQFPNYSSELNVNALLLGDSALYLCASSLAVGGLGEKLFFGSGTQLSVL.

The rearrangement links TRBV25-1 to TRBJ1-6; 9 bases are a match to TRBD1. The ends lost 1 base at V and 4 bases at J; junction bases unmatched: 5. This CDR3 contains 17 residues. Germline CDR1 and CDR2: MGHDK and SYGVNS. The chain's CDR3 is CASSELTGGTYNSPLHF. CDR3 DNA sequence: TGTGCCAGCAGTGAATTAACAGGGGGCACTTATAATTCACCCCTCCACTTT.

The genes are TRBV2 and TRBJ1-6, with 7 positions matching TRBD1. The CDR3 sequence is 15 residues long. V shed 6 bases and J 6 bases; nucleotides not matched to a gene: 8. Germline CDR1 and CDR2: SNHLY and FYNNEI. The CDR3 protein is CASSAGTELNSPLHF. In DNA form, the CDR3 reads TGTGCCAGCAGCGCCGGGACAGAACTTAATTCACCCCTCCACTTT.

The CDR3 protein is CASLARTSTDTQYF. The DNA of the CDR3 is TGTGCTAGTTTGGCCAGGACTAGCACAGATACGCAGTATTTT. The chain is built from TRBV12-5 and TRBJ2-3, with a tentative D call TRBD2 (5 bases). V lost 8 bases, J lost 0 bases, and 12 bases lay in between. The germline gives CDR1 LGHNT, CDR2 FRNRAP. This CDR3 comprises 14 residues.

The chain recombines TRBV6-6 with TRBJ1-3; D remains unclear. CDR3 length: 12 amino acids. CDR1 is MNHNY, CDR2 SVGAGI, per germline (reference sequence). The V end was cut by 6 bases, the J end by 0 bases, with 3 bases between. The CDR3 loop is CASRASGNTIYF. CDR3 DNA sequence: TGTGCCAGCAGGGCCTCTGGAAACACCATATATTTT.

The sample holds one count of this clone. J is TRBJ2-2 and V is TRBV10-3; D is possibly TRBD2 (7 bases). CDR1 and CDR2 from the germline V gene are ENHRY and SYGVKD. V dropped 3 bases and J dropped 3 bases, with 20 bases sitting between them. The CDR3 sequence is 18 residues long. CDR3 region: CAISDTDGRGPDTGELFF. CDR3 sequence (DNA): TGTGCCATCAGTGACACGGATGGGCGGGGGCCGGACACCGGGGAGCTGTTTTTT.

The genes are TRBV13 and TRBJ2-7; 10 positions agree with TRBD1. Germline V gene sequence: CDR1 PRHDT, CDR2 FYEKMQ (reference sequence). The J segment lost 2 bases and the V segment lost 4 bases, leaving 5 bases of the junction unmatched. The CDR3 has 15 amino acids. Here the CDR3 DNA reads TGTGCCAGCAGCTCCCGGGGGACAGGGGCCTACGAGCAGTACTTC. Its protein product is CASSSRGTGAYEQYF.